This T cell receptor (beta chain) was recorded in a study of CD8 T cells in ankylosing spondylitis (dated by TCRdb to about 2017). Background for the entire study: T cell receptor beta repertoires were profiled in healthy donors and ankylosing spondylitis patients so that disease-linked TCR variants could be found. The whole study cohort included over 85 healthy donors and 20 to 30 ankylosing spondylitis patients. Peripheral blood was sampled, and synovial fluid was additionally collected from ankylosing spondylitis patients.

This clonotype was detected ten times or more. What this receptor recognizes is not known. Per-nucleotide qualities are absent, and no much larger clonotype sits a single base away. The reads were generated on an Illumina HiSeq 2500. TCR beta libraries were prepared by quantitative 5'-RACE with molecular barcodes. The study's processing was this. Disease-linked TCR variants were identified with a new computational method built on a probabilistic model of VDJ rearrangement. Through fastp at Q25 and MiXCR, TCRdb rebuilt clones from the public reads, retaining in-frame beta chains. Every entry covers one CDR3 protein and lists the most common genes and DNA from its rows. TCRdb, not the authors, supplied the V and J calls. The sample profile shows around 770,000 distinct CDR3 sequences; approximately 10% of them were found once. The top ten hold about 0.49% of the sample. What the research found in general, with its limitations: Blood from ankylosing spondylitis patients appeared to be characterized by a TCR beta motif composed of about eight highly homologous amino acid variants. The disease-linked clones were reported as significantly enriched in matched synovial fluid samples from ankylosing spondylitis patients. The disease-linked clones showed a CD8+ phenotype and occurred at relatively low frequencies in peripheral blood. Some motif variants were previously reported in synovial fluid and blood of reactive arthritis patients, suggesting common disease-initiation mechanisms.

The trim is 0 bases for V and 3 bases for J, with a gap of 11 bases between the germline ends. Its CDR3 holds 15 amino acids, cysteine through phenylalanine. Only the CDR3 portion is preserved as DNA: 45 bases, with reading frame beginning at the first base. Sequences LGHNA (CDR1) and YSLEER (CDR2) are obtained from the germline V gene. The rearranged chain carries TRBV4-3 and TRBJ1-2; the D gene lacks a confident call. Sequencing used blood, either unsorted or a sorted T cell fraction (not recorded which). This TCR came from a male donor with ankylosing spondylitis. The DNA sequence is as follows: TGCGCCAGCAGCCAAGAGCGTCCGGGCTACTATGGCTACACCTTC. This yields the protein CASSQERPGYYGYTF.